The 21 T cell receptor beta chains below all came from one sample that was sequenced in a study of graft-versus-host responses after intestinal transplantation (dated by TCRdb to the early 2020s). Receptors were amplified or captured by the immunoSEQ multiplex PCR assay. The table was pulled from immuneACCESS by TCRdb, which kept in-frame rearrangements only. Such tables lose some clones; where checked, under half of the loss comes from unresolved V genes, and the rest has no known cause. The sample table contains 15,000 to 20,000 clones; only one count was recorded for approximately 40% of them. The ten largest clones add up to less than 4% of the sample. What the time point label conveys for this sample: cells obtained before transplantation from donor or recipient. In mixed lymphocyte reactions, some 200,000 CFSE-labeled pre-transplant responders were plated with some 200,000 irradiated violet-dye-labeled stimulators and cultured for 6 days.

Sequenced material: alloreactive CD8+ T cells from a mixed lymphocyte reaction culture, taken before intestinal transplant. Interpreted using the paper, the cell subset or site label stands for: CFSE-low proliferating T cells sorted from approximately six-day pre-transplant mixed lymphocyte reaction (GvH or HvG direction). The origin of the receptors is a human patient who received an intestinal transplant.

This clone has more than one count but fewer than ten. V gene TRBV29-1 combines with J gene TRBJ2-1; 9 bases agree with TRBD2. Germline loops: CDR1 SQVTM, CDR2 ANQGSEA. V was clipped by 7 bases and J by 0 bases; unmatched bases: 22. The CDR3 length is 20 residues. The CDR3 sequence: CSATGALSLAGENSYNEQFF. The CDR3 nucleotides are TGCAGCGCAACAGGGGCCCTTTCTTTAGCGGGAGAGAACTCCTACAATGAGCAGTTCTTC.

V usage is TRBV5-1 and J usage is TRBJ2-3, with D perhaps matching TRBD1 (6 bases). V lost 0 bases and J 1 base, leaving 9 bases between the germline ends. The CDR3 consists of 15 residues. Germline-derived CDR1 and CDR2 are SGHRS and YFSETQ. The chain's CDR3 is CASSLEGERTDTQYF. In nucleotides, the CDR3 is TGCGCCAGCAGCTTGGAGGGGGAACGCACAGATACGCAGTATTTT.

This chain joins TRBV16 and TRBJ2-3, with unresolved D. CDR1 is KGHSY and CDR2 is FQNENV in the germline V gene. Trimming removed 3 bases at V and 3 bases at J, with 7 bases between. The CDR3 length is 13 residues. The CDR3 DNA is TGTGCCAGCAGCCATCCGTGGACAGATACGCAGTATTTT. This sequence encodes CASSHPWTDTQYF.

The gene calls are TRBV6-5 and TRBJ1-4; the D is unclear. The V and J ends lost 7 bases and 8 bases respectively, with 17 bases between them. The CDR3 spans 14 residues. Germline lookup yields CDR1 MNHEY and CDR2 SVGAGI. CDR3 DNA sequence: TGTGCCAGCAAAACTCGGGTGATTGAGGAAAAACTGTTTTTT. As protein: CASKTRVIEEKLFF.

The gene calls are TRBV5-1 and TRBJ2-6; D is unresolved. Germline V CDR1 and CDR2: SGHRS, YFSETQ. CDR3 length equals 17 residues. The germline V and J ends were trimmed by 0 bases and 0 bases, with 10 bases remaining between them. Written as DNA, the CDR3 is TGCGCCAGCAGCTTGGCTATACCCCACTCTGGGGCCAACGTCCTGACTTTC. Translating gives CASSLAIPHSGANVLTF.

The chain couples TRBV7-2 to TRBJ2-1; D unresolved. Trimming removed 1 base from V and 0 bases from J, with 10 bases in between. The CDR3 has 16 residues. Germline V gene data show CDR1 as SGHTA and CDR2 as FQGNSA. Here the CDR3 reads CASSLVGGNSYNEQFF. DNA of the CDR3: TGTGCCAGCAGCTTAGTGGGCGGAAACTCCTACAATGAGCAGTTCTTC.

The chain uses TRBV11-2 and TRBJ2-7; D might be TRBD2 (6 bases). CDR1 and CDR2 from the germline V gene are SGHAT and FQNNGV. The ends were cut back, 1 base at V and 4 bases at J, with 8 bases in the middle. The CDR3 spans 13 residues. CDR3 loop: CASSLGAGYEQYF. The CDR3 region has the DNA TGTGCCAGCAGCTTAGGGGCGGGGTACGAGCAGTACTTC.

This chain links TRBV6-1 with TRBJ2-7, with 7 bases fitting TRBD1. Trimming took 6 bases from V and 6 from J; bases not matched to a gene: 5. CDR1 is MNHNS, CDR2 SASEGT, per germline. This CDR3 comprises 12 residues. The CDR3 loop reads CASSPDRVEQYF. For the CDR3, the DNA is TGTGCCAGCAGCCCTGACAGGGTCGAGCAGTACTTC.

The J gene is TRBJ1-5, the V gene TRBV30, with D perhaps matching TRBD1 (5 bases). V was cut by 6 bases and J by 6 bases, with 18 bases left in between. Per germline, CDR1 GTSNPN and CDR2 SVGIG (reference sequence). CDR3 length: 14 residues. The CDR3 protein is CACSGGVRCQPQHF. DNA for the CDR3: TGTGCCTGCTCGGGGGGGGTCAGGTGTCAGCCCCAGCATTTT.

This sequence joins TRBV4-3 and TRBJ2-1; D is perhaps TRBD1 (5 bases). V lost 7 bases and J lost 4, with 17 bases in between. The CDR3 is made up of 15 amino acids. Germline V gene data show CDR1 as LGHNA and CDR2 as YSLEER. The CDR3 coding sequence is TGCGCCAGCACCCCCGTCGGGCAGGGATACAATGAGCAGTTCTTC. Amino acids: CASTPVGQGYNEQFF.

The chain couples TRBV6-5 to TRBJ1-1; D remains unclear. Germline CDR1 reads MNHEY; CDR2 reads SVGAGI. V lost 9 bases and J lost 1, with 6 bases in between. This CDR3 comprises 11 residues. The CDR3 loop reads CASETNTEAFF. As DNA, the CDR3 is TGTGCCAGTGAGACGAACACTGAAGCTTTCTTT.

A few counts support this clone. This chain links TRBV5-1 with TRBJ2-1; D might be TRBD2 (6 bases). This CDR3 comprises 14 residues. Germline V CDR1 and CDR2: SGHRS, YFSETQ. Trimming took off 4 bases at V and 7 bases at J, with 15 bases between the two ends. For the CDR3, the DNA is TGCGCCAGCAGCGTTTTCTATGGAGGGAATGAGCAGTTCTTC. This sequence encodes CASSVFYGGNEQFF. The whole variable domain, remainder taken from reference TRBV5-1 and TRBJ2-1, is KAGVTQTPRYLIKTRGQQVTLSCSPISGHRSVSWYQQTPGQGLQFLFEYFSETQRNKGNFPGRFSGRQFSNSRSEMNVSTLELGDSALYLCASSVFYGGNEQFFGPGTRLTVL.

The gene calls are TRBV5-1 and TRBJ2-7; 10 bases fit TRBD1. The length of the CDR3 is 14 residues. Per germline, CDR1 SGHRS and CDR2 YFSETQ. The V gene end was trimmed by 6 bases and the J gene end by 2 bases; junction bases not matched to a gene: 5. The CDR3 protein is CASTKGTGAYEQYF. The DNA for the CDR3 is TGCGCCAGCACGAAAGGGACAGGGGCCTACGAGCAGTACTTC.

The J gene is TRBJ1-2, the V gene TRBV27, with D unclear. Germline V CDR1 and CDR2: MNHEY, SMNVEV (reference sequence). This CDR3 spans 15 amino acids. Trimming took 6 bases from V and 4 from J, leaving 18 bases between them. The CDR3 is CASRGLAGRIYGYTF. The DNA for the CDR3 is TGTGCCAGCAGGGGGTTGGCAGGACGGATCTATGGCTACACCTTC.

The table lists this clone with a few counts. V is TRBV6-5 and J is TRBJ2-7; D is possibly TRBD2 (6 bases). Germline loops: CDR1 MNHEY, CDR2 SVGAGI. Trimming took off 2 bases at V and 7 bases at J, with 12 bases between the two ends. The CDR3 is 13 amino acids. The CDR3 DNA follows: TGTGCCAGCAGTTACGGAGGGGCTGGGGAGCAGTACTTC. Translation: CASSYGGAGEQYF.

This chain uses TRBV4-1 with TRBJ2-7; TRBD1 matches 8 bases. CDR3 length equals 15 residues. Germline V gene sequence: CDR1 MGHRA, CDR2 YSYEKL. With V trimmed by 0 bases and J by 6 bases, 7 bases remained unmatched. The CDR3 nucleotides are TGCGCCAGCAGCCAAGAAGGGACAGGTTTTTTCGAGCAGTACTTC. Its protein is CASSQEGTGFFEQYF.

A few counts support this clone. V usage is TRBV5-1 and J usage is TRBJ2-3; maybe TRBD2 (5 bases). Germline lookup yields CDR1 SGHRS and CDR2 YFSETQ. This CDR3 spans 16 amino acids. V lost 0 bases, J lost 3 bases, and 14 bases lay in between. CDR3 protein: CASSLGWVRRTDTQYF. CDR3 nucleotides: TGCGCCAGCAGCTTGGGGTGGGTTAGGAGGACAGATACGCAGTATTTT. The full variable domain, rest sourced from reference TRBV5-1 and TRBJ2-3, is KAGVTQTPRYLIKTRGQQVTLSCSPISGHRSVSWYQQTPGQGLQFLFEYFSETQRNKGNFPGRFSGRQFSNSRSEMNVSTLELGDSALYLCASSLGWVRRTDTQYFGPGTRLTVL.

The sample holds a few counts of this clone. The CDR3 is CASSLGWENDYNEQFF. Written as DNA, the CDR3 is TGTGCCAGCAGCTTAGGGTGGGAGAATGATTACAATGAGCAGTTCTTC. The gene calls are TRBV7-3 and TRBJ2-1, with D maybe TRBD2 (5 bases). V was trimmed by 2 bases and J by 4 bases, leaving 15 bases between them. The CDR3 totals 16 residues. CDR1 is SGHTA and CDR2 is FQGTGA in the germline V gene.

The chain joins TRBV2 to TRBJ2-5; perhaps D is TRBD1 or TRBD2 (5 bases each). Deletions cut 7 bases from V and 1 base from J, with 16 bases between. The CDR3 extends over 15 amino acids. Germline CDR1 and CDR2: SNHLY and FYNNEI. The CDR3 here is CASIEGWTLQETQYF. The CDR3 coding sequence is TGTGCCAGCATAGAGGGGTGGACTCTCCAAGAGACCCAGTACTTC.

The V call is TRBV28, the J call TRBJ2-3; 7 bases match TRBD2. The CDR3 sequence is 14 residues long. The V gene end was trimmed by 6 bases and the J gene end by 1 base; junction bases not matched to a gene: 4. Per germline, CDR1 MDHEN and CDR2 SYDVKM. CDR3 DNA sequence: TGTGCCAGCAGAGCGGGACTCCGCACAGATACGCAGTATTTT. It encodes CASRAGLRTDTQYF.

This clone was seen only a few times. The chain uses TRBV29-1 and TRBJ2-7; TRBD2 matches at 10 bases. Germline V lookup: CDR1 SQVTM, CDR2 ANQGSEA. The V and J ends lost 7 bases and 6 bases, in that order; junction bases with no gene match: 6. This CDR3 contains 12 residues. The CDR3 region is CSGVAGGGEQYF. The CDR3 DNA follows: TGCAGCGGAGTAGCGGGAGGAGGCGAGCAGTACTTC.